The entry below gives a single T cell receptor (beta chain) sequence along with its context. Its antigen remains unidentified. The input lacks base qualities; no much larger clone sits a single base away. This record belongs to a study of shared clonotypes between healthy human individuals (dated by TCRdb to 2018 to 2021). As for the study more broadly: Three men and two women, aged 18 to 49 years, made up the cohort. Different laboratories and diverse techniques were used to prepare libraries and sequence TCR repertoires, to increase sequencing depth and limit assay-specific biases. The study deeply sequenced blood TCR repertoires of five healthy adults to estimate repertoire size and the extent of clonotype sharing between individuals. Per donor, three plates each were used for CD4 naive and CD4 memory, two for CD8 naive, and one for CD8 memory. Per donor, leukapheresis produced somewhere between about 0.8 and 9 billion PBMCs.

Healthy HIV-negative adults with no recently reported acute infections or vaccinations were included as donors. Every donor was a Caucasian adult living in Nashville, Tennessee, USA. Magnetic negative selection was used to enrich CD4+ T cells, after which naive cells were positively selected on CD45RA and the negative fraction became the memory subset. After blood collection by leukapheresis, PBMCs were isolated using Ficoll-Histopaque density gradient centrifugation and then cryopreserved in the vapor phase of liquid nitrogen. Purity and quantity of every magnetically sorted T cell population were checked by analytical flow cytometry. Each sorted fraction had its genomic DNA isolated and then quantified by UV absorbance on a Nanodrop 2000c. The germline V gene gives CDR1 as SGDLS and CDR2 as YYNGEE. The V and J ends are trimmed by 1 base and 5 bases, leaving 11 bases between them. CDR3 length: 14 amino acids, cysteine to phenylalanine. Just the 42-base CDR3 DNA is kept, in frame starting at base 1.

General findings and caveats noted by the study authors: The small number of donors limited the genetic and exposure-history diversity represented. Clonotypes shared by all four sorted-subset donors showed higher generation probabilities than non-shared clonotypes. About 5% of naive CD4, 3% to 3.5% of naive CD8, about 2.1% of memory CD4, and 0.4% of memory CD8 clonotypes were shared across several donors. Sampling was restricted to blood, and TCR repertoires in tissue are likely to differ from TCR repertoires in blood. Pairwise subsampling led to the expectation that sequencing depth would affect the degree of clonotype sharing among donors. Naive subsets generally had larger estimated clonotype richness than memory subsets did. Incomplete sequencing was indicated by rarefaction of sorted-subset datasets, despite the large sequencing depth.

TCR CDR3 regions were amplified from genomic DNA by multiplex PCR using the deep immunoSEQ assay. Genomic DNA extracted from each cell subset was distributed evenly over all wells of several immunoSEQ 96-well plates, and each plate served as one replicate. For sorted subsets, each replicate PCR was loaded with 200 ng genomic DNA, equivalent to approximately 27,000 T cell genomes. Purified libraries were measured with a Qubit 3.0 fluorometer, size-checked on a Bioanalyzer 2100, and measured again with the KAPA Library Quantification kit. Every immunoSEQ 96-well plate was sequenced on a separate single-read 150-cycle Illumina NextSeq 550 flow cell. Per the source publication's procedure: Because the immunoSEQ output held only junctional sequences and lacked quality scores, the filtering could not match the filtering applied to full-length reads. Sequences were annotated with PyIR, a Python wrapper for IgBLAST v1.9, using IMGT germline references to assign V/J genes and CDR3. Reads were filtered out if the reads had weak V/J assignments (E-value above 1e-6), no CDR3, stop codons, out-of-frame junctions, or ambiguous translated residues. V3J clonotypes were defined as sequences sharing the same inferred V gene, J gene, and CDR3 amino acid sequence. Percentage overlap between repertoires was computed as shared unique clonotypes divided by the size of the smaller repertoire. RTK rarefaction, the Chao1 estimator, and Recon v2.1 estimates of unobserved clonotypes were used to assess repertoire richness. Generation probabilities were computed with OLGA for all TCRbeta clonotypes obtained by the gDNA method from several donors. In TCRdb, the immuneACCESS table is reduced to in-frame sequences with V and J assigned. These tables do not hold every clone; where another copy was compared, an unresolved V gene accounts for under half, and the others remain unexplained. That table furnishes V, J and clone size, whereas the DNA furnished D and trimming. The sample data list about 1.5 million clones, and around 97% of these were observed just once. The top ten constitute approximately 1.2% of the sample.

This receptor was obtained from a man aged 30-40 years in good health. Sequenced sample: naive CD4+ T cells sorted from blood. What the cell subset or site label conveys for this sample: CD45RA+ positively selected. This chain joins TRBV9 to TRBJ2-3; TRBD2 could be the D gene, as 6 bases match. In nucleotides, the sequence is TGTGCCAGCAGCGTATGGGCTAGCGTAGATACGCAGTATTTT. This is translated as CASSVWASVDTQYF.